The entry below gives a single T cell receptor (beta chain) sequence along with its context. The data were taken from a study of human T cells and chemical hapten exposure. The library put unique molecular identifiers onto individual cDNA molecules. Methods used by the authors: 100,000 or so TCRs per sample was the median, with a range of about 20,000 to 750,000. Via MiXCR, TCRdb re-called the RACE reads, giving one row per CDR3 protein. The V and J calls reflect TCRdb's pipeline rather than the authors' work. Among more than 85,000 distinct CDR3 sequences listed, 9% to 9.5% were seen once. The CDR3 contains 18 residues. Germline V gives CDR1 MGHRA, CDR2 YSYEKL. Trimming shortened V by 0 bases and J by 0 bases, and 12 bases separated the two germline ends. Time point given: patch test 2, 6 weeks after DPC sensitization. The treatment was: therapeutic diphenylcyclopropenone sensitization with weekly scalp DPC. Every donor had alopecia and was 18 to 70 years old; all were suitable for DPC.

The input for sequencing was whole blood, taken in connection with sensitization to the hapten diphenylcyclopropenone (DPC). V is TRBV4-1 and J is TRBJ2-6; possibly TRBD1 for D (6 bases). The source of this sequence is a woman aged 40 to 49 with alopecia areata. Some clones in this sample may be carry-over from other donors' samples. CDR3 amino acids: CASSQDPDRTSGANVLTF. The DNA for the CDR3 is TGCGCCAGCAGCCAAGATCCCGACAGGACCTCTGGGGCCAACGTCCTGACTTTC.